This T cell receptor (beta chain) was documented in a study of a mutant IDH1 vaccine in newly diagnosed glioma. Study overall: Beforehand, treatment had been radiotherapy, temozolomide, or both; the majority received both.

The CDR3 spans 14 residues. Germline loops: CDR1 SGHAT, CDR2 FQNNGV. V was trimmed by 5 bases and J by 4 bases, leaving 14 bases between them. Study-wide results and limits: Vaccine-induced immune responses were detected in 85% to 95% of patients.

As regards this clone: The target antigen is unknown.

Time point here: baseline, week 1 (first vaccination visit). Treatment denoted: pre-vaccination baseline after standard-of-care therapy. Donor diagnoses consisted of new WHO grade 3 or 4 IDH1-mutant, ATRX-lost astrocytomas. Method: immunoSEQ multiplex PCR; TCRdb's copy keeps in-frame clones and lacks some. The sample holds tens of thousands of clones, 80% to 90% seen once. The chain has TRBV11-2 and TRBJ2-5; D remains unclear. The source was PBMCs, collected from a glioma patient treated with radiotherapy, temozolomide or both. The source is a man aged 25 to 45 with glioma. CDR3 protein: CASSGWRGGETQYF. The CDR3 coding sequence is TGTGCCAGCAGCGGATGGCGCGGTGGAGAGACCCAGTACTTC.